The 21 T cell receptor beta chains reported below all come from one sample, sequenced in a study of shared clonotypes between healthy human individuals. Some clones are missing from TCRdb's copy, which holds only in-frame ones; the method was immunoSEQ multiplex PCR. Counted here are about 1.1 million clones, 70% to 85% occurring once; the ten biggest clones make up about 0.89%. Sample: memory CD4+ T cells from PBMCs. Subset given: CD45RA-negative fraction. These receptors were taken from a man younger than 35 in good health. Some clones in this sample may be carry-over from other donors' samples.

This clone was observed many times. The chain combines TRBV7-2 with TRBJ2-1, with TRBD2 matching 8 bases. The CDR3 runs to 17 residues. Germline CDR1 reads SGHTA; CDR2 reads FQGNSA. V lost 4 bases to trimming and J lost 4 bases; unmatched junction nucleotides: 12. The CDR3 is CASSSQITSGPYNEQFF. Here the CDR3 DNA reads TGTGCCAGCAGCTCACAAATTACTAGCGGACCATACAATGAGCAGTTCTTC.

The rearrangement links TRBV11-2 to TRBJ2-5; either TRBD1 or TRBD2 may fit D (6 bases each). Germline lookup yields CDR1 SGHAT and CDR2 FQNNGV. V lost 5 bases, J lost 2 bases, and 15 bases lay in between. The CDR3 is made up of 15 amino acids. The CDR3 protein is CASSANWGAQETQYF. In DNA, the CDR3 is TGTGCCAGCAGCGCAAACTGGGGGGCACAAGAGACCCAGTACTTC.

A single count supports this clone. The V and J genes are TRBV7-2 and TRBJ1-5; D ambiguous. The CDR3 loop spans 13 amino acids. V was shortened by 4 bases and J by 5 bases, with 9 bases between the two germline ends. Germline CDR1 SGHTA, CDR2 FQGNSA. This CDR3 reads CASSSARYQPQHF. CDR3 DNA sequence: TGTGCCAGCAGCTCAGCCCGTTATCAGCCCCAGCATTTT.

Details on this clone: This may stem from a read error, because a much larger clone lies one nucleotide away. The sample has other DNA sequences that encode this CDR3 too. V usage is TRBV7-8 and J usage is TRBJ2-5; D uncertain. The CDR3 consists of 11 residues. V lost 3 bases, J lost 5 bases, and 4 bases lay in between. Germline assignment: CDR1 SGHVS and CDR2 FQNEAQ. CDR3 sequence: CASSFSETQYF. The CDR3 DNA is TGTGCCAGCAGCTTCTCTGAGACCCAGTACTTC. Together with reference TRBV7-8 and TRBJ2-5, the CDR3 gives the full variable domain: GAGVSQSPRYKVAKRGQDVALRCDPISGHVSLFWYQQALGQGPEFLTYFQNEAQLDKSGLPSDRFFAERPEGSVSTLKIQRTQQEDSAVYLCASSFSETQYFGPGTRLLVL.

The chain combines TRBV5-1 with TRBJ1-1, with no clear D. V dropped 0 bases and J dropped 3 bases, with 9 bases sitting between them. CDR1 and CDR2 from the germline V gene are SGHRS and YFSETQ. The CDR3 totals 14 residues. CDR3 protein: CASSLERLDTEAFF. The CDR3 DNA sequence: TGCGCCAGCAGCTTGGAGAGATTGGACACTGAAGCTTTCTTT.

The chain carries TRBV28 and TRBJ2-1, with a weak D call TRBD2 (6 bases). The CDR3 is 14 amino acids. V was trimmed by 9 bases and J by 3 bases, leaving 15 bases between them. Looked up from germline, CDR1 is MDHEN and CDR2 is SYDVKM. The DNA of the CDR3 is TGTGCCAGTTGTTTTTGGCGGGACTACAATGAGCAGTTCTTC. Its protein is CASCFWRDYNEQFF.

This chain joins TRBV5-8 and TRBJ1-2; D gene uncertain. Germline V gives CDR1 SGHTS, CDR2 YDEGEE. V lost 1 base to trimming and J lost 0 bases, with 4 bases between them. This CDR3 has 13 amino acids. The CDR3 reads CASSLIANYGYTF. The CDR3 DNA follows: TGTGCCAGCAGCTTGATAGCTAACTATGGCTACACCTTC. The full variable domain, rest sourced from reference TRBV5-8 and TRBJ1-2, is EAGVTQSPTHLIKTRGQQATLRCSPISGHTSVYWYQQALGLGLQFLLWYDEGEERNRGNFPPRFSGRQFPNYSSELNVNALELEDSALYLCASSLIANYGYTFGSGTRLTVV.

The V call is TRBV5-1, the J call TRBJ2-1; possibly TRBD2 for D (6 bases). V was shortened by 4 bases and J by 8 bases, with 19 bases between the two germline ends. Germline assignment: CDR1 SGHRS and CDR2 YFSETQ. CDR3 length: 15 amino acids. CDR3 in DNA: TGCGCCAGCAGCCCGACGGGAGTTCATAAGGATGAGCAGTTCTTC. Translating it yields CASSPTGVHKDEQFF. Using reference TRBV5-1 and TRBJ2-1 for the parts outside the CDR3, the full variable domain is KAGVTQTPRYLIKTRGQQVTLSCSPISGHRSVSWYQQTPGQGLQFLFEYFSETQRNKGNFPGRFSGRQFSNSRSEMNVSTLELGDSALYLCASSPTGVHKDEQFFGPGTRLTVL.

V is TRBV5-6 and J is TRBJ2-5, with TRBD2 matching 8 bases. The CDR3 spans 16 residues. The junction had 11 bases not matched to a gene; V was cut back by 3 bases and J by 4 bases. Germline lookup yields CDR1 SGHDT and CDR2 YYEEEE. The CDR3 region is CASSSRWAAGGETQYF. DNA for the CDR3: TGTGCCAGCAGCTCTCGCTGGGCCGCGGGGGGAGAGACCCAGTACTTC.

The genes are TRBV5-1 and TRBJ2-7, with a possible D match to TRBD1 (6 bases). V was clipped by 2 bases and J by 7 bases, with 13 bases between them. The germline V gene encodes CDR1 SGHRS and CDR2 YFSETQ. The CDR3 runs to 13 residues. The CDR3 DNA reads TGCGCCAGCAGCTTCGGACAGCGCCAGGAGCAGTACTTC. Translating gives CASSFGQRQEQYF.

V gene TRBV28 combines with J gene TRBJ2-2, with 7 bases aligning to TRBD1. V was clipped by 8 bases and J by 2 bases; unmatched bases: 14. CDR3 size: 17 residues. From germline, CDR1 is MDHEN and CDR2 SYDVKM. The CDR3 region has the DNA TGTGCCAGCGGGGACCTTTGGACAGGCTCTAACACCGGGGAGCTGTTTTTT. This encodes CASGDLWTGSNTGELFF.

This chain connects TRBV5-8 to TRBJ2-3, with 10 bases aligning to TRBD2. CDR1 and CDR2 from the germline V gene are SGHTS and YDEGEE. The CDR3 length is 15 residues. J lost 1 base, V lost 5 bases, and 4 bases had no gene match. The chain's CDR3 is CASSPGLAGTDTQYF. For the CDR3, the DNA is TGTGCCAGCAGTCCTGGACTAGCGGGCACAGATACGCAGTATTTT.

The chain combines TRBV5-1 with TRBJ1-4; 8 nucleotides match TRBD1. CDR1 is SGHRS, CDR2 YFSETQ, per germline. The CDR3 spans 15 residues. The V gene end was trimmed by 6 bases and the J gene end by 6 bases; junction bases not matched to a gene: 10. The CDR3 loop is CASTIQGARYEKLFF. Written as DNA, the CDR3 is TGCGCCAGCACAATCCAGGGGGCGCGTTATGAAAAACTGTTTTTT.

This chain links TRBV15 with TRBJ2-7; the D call may be TRBD1 or TRBD2 (5 bases each). This CDR3 has 14 residues. V was trimmed by 1 base and J by 5 bases, leaving 12 bases between them. CDR1 and CDR2 from the germline V gene are LNHNV and YYDKDF (reference sequence). The CDR3 spells CATSRGGSFDEQYF. DNA for the CDR3: TGTGCCACCAGCAGAGGGGGGTCCTTCGACGAGCAGTACTTC.

The chain joins TRBV7-7 to TRBJ2-1; 7 nucleotides line up with TRBD1. The CDR3 totals 16 residues. J was trimmed by 5 bases and V by 1 base; bases with no gene match: 8. Germline assignment: CDR1 SSHAT and CDR2 FNYEAQ (reference sequence). CDR3: CASSLGPRQGHNEQFF. The DNA of the CDR3 is TGTGCCAGCAGCTTAGGGCCGAGACAGGGACACAATGAGCAGTTCTTC.

This clone appeared once. This chain links TRBV5-1 with TRBJ2-5; 8 bases fit TRBD2. Germline V gene sequence: CDR1 SGHRS, CDR2 YFSETQ. Trimming at V came to 1 base and at J to 3 bases, leaving 5 bases not matched to a gene. The CDR3 is 15 residues long. The CDR3 region has the DNA TGCGCCAGCAGCTTGATGAGCGGGGGCGAAGAGACCCAGTACTTC. Encoded protein: CASSLMSGGEETQYF.

The chain combines TRBV27 with TRBJ2-2; D may be TRBD2 (6 bases). The CDR3 sequence is 18 residues long. The germline gives CDR1 MNHEY, CDR2 SMNVEV (reference sequence). Deletions cut 3 bases from V and 6 bases from J, with 23 bases between. CDR3: CASSFKSGVAPRAGELFF. DNA for the CDR3: TGTGCCAGCAGTTTCAAGTCGGGGGTGGCGCCGAGGGCCGGGGAGCTGTTTTTT.

The chain recombines TRBV7-2 with TRBJ1-1; D not resolved. This CDR3 region has 14 residues. Trimming removed 2 bases at V and 1 base at J, with 8 bases between. Germline CDR1 is SGHTA and CDR2 is FQGNSA. DNA for the CDR3: TGTGCCAGCAGCTTACTGCCCGGGAACACTGAAGCTTTCTTT. Translating it yields CASSLLPGNTEAFF.

This clone was seen many times. In DNA form, the CDR3 reads TGTGCCACCAGCAGAGATAAGACTAGCGGGAGGGTCGGGGAGCTGTTTTTT. As protein: CATSRDKTSGRVGELFF. The V call is TRBV15, the J call TRBJ2-2; 14 bases map to TRBD2. The CDR3 is made up of 17 amino acids. Unmatched junction bases numbered 4, after V lost 0 bases and J lost 7 bases. Germline CDR1 and CDR2: LNHNV and YYDKDF (reference sequence). Based on the CDR3 plus reference TRBV15 and TRBJ2-2, the full variable domain is DAMVIQNPRYQVTQFGKPVTLSCSQTLNHNVMYWYQQKSSQAPKLLFHYYDKDFNNEADTPDNFQSRRPNTSFCFLDIRSPGLGDTAMYLCATSRDKTSGRVGELFFGEGSRLTVL.

The rearrangement links TRBV28 to TRBJ2-7, with TRBD2 as a possible D gene (5 bases). Germline V gene lookup returns CDR1 MDHEN and CDR2 SYDVKM. The length of the CDR3 is 11 residues. Between the trimmed V and J ends, which lost 7 bases and 6 bases, there was a span of 10 bases. CDR3 sequence: CASTDEGEQYF. In nucleotides, the CDR3 is TGTGCCAGCACCGACGAGGGCGAGCAGTACTTC. Full variable domain (outside the CDR3, taken from reference TRBV28 and TRBJ2-7): DVKVTQSSRYLVKRTGEKVFLECVQDMDHENMFWYRQDPGLGLRLIYFSYDVKMKEKGDIPEGYSVSREKKERFSLILESASTNQTSMYLCASTDEGEQYFGPGTRLTVT.

This clone was observed a handful of times. This sequence is one base from a far larger clone and is likely a read error. The CDR3 sequence: CASSELDFSGADVLTF. Written as DNA, the CDR3 is TGTGCCAGCAGTGAATTGGACTTCTCTGGGGCCGACGTCCTGACTTTC. This rearrangement joins TRBV6-1 to TRBJ2-6; D could derive from TRBD1 or TRBD2 (5 bases each). The CDR3 is made up of 16 amino acids. CDR1 is MNHNS and CDR2 is SASEGT in the germline V gene.